This T cell receptor (beta chain) was sequenced during a study of human T cells and chemical hapten exposure. For the study at large: Reading of the patch tests, which applied 0.01% DPC to the upper back, occurred at 6 days.

In the study's own analysis: Samples ranged from roughly 23,224 to 690,600 TCRs, with a median of approximately 90,000. TCRdb passed the RACE reads through MiXCR, listing each CDR3 protein once. TCRdb's processing, not the study's, gives the V and J calls here. Of hundreds of thousands of distinct CDR3 sequences listed, about 6% are singletons. This clonotype showed up many times. Its target is not known. Time point given: patch test 2, 6 weeks after DPC sensitization. As to treatment: therapeutic diphenylcyclopropenone sensitization with weekly scalp DPC. The authors extracted total RNA from unfractionated whole blood. Study-wide results and limits: Large CDR3 similarity clusters arose significantly more often from expanded TCRs than from controls.

This CDR3 comprises 15 residues. Germline loops: CDR1 KGHDR, CDR2 SFDVKD. Trimming shortened V by 0 bases and J by 3 bases, and 8 bases separated the two germline ends. J is TRBJ2-1 and V is TRBV24-1; D may be TRBD1 (6 bases). The sample in question was whole blood, obtained in connection with sensitization to the hapten diphenylcyclopropenone (DPC). The receptor's source is a woman aged 18-29 years with alopecia areata. Some clones in this sample may be carry-over from other donors' samples. The CDR3 sequence: CATSDLEGDYNEQFF. The CDR3 DNA reads TGTGCCACCAGTGATTTGGAGGGGGACTACAATGAGCAGTTCTTC.